This entry features one TCR beta chain sequence. Its antigen remains undetermined. One base away there is no much larger clone; base qualities are not given. The data are from a study of PD-L1 blockade in urothelial cancer (dated by TCRdb to about 2017). For context, the study as a whole: All patients started therapy in the mid-2010s and received atezolizumab 1,200 mg intravenously every 3 weeks. Blood samples yielded a median of 141,255 T cells and more than 80,000 unique TCRs, with median clonality 0.080. In the same patients who had TCR sequencing, pretreatment tumors also underwent whole exome sequencing and RNA sequencing. Blood samples were analyzed 3 weeks after the start of treatment (second dose) and 6 weeks after the start of treatment. Durable clinical benefit was achieved by nine patients and was not achieved by 20 patients. Pretreatment tumor samples, along with matched peripheral blood serially collected before and after atezolizumab treatment, were subjected to TCR sequencing. Somatic, immune and clinical correlates of response to PD-L1 blockade with atezolizumab in urothelial cancer were the focus of an exploratory multi-omic analysis. Over 28 patients had pretreatment blood TCR-seq, some 25 had at least one posttreatment blood collection, and some 25 had tumor TCR-seq. An ECOG performance status of 0 or 1 was recorded for the patients, and 0 to 3 prior chemotherapy regimens had been received by the patients. Durable clinical benefit was defined as a progression-free survival longer than 6 months, and TCR features were additionally tested against progression-free survival and overall survival. About 90% of the 29 patients were identified as males with urothelial cancer of bladder origin, and a prior smoking history was reported by 18 of 29 patients. Beyond this particular receptor, the publication reports: Because of the small sample size (n ≈ 30) and the many exploratory analyses performed, the results are intended to be regarded as hypothesis-generating. Patients with durable benefit showed greater expansion of tumor-associated TCR clones in peripheral blood 3 weeks after starting treatment (n of about 20, p = 0.022). A pretreatment peripheral blood TCR clonality below the median was linked to improved progression-free and overall survival.

In light of the paper, this sample's time point label describes: peripheral blood 6 weeks after treatment start. A total of 29 patients with locally advanced or metastatic urothelial carcinoma, treated at Memorial Sloan Kettering on a trial protocol, made up the cohort. Peripheral blood mononuclear cells were collected pretreatment and during treatment, with between 1 and 8 total time points per patient. The Qiagen DNeasy Blood extraction kit was used to purify genomic DNA from total PBMCs and tumor samples. Collected pretreatment and during treatment, PBMCs were isolated and stored as previously described. V gives up 6 bases and J gives up 0 bases, and the segment between their germline ends measures 14 bases. CDR1 and CDR2 are drawn from the germline V gene: MNHNS, SASEGT. Measured from the cysteine to the phenylalanine, the CDR3 is 15 residues long. Just the 45-base CDR3 DNA is kept, in frame starting at base 1.

Each PCR received spiked-in synthetic TCR analog templates so that absolute template abundance could be estimated from read counts. The immunoSEQ assay used bias-controlled V and J gene primers to amplify TCRbeta CDR3 regions from genomic DNA. Sequencing of rearranged TCRbeta segments was done at approximately 20X coverage. The original methods were these. Clustering was used to correct sequencing errors, and CDR3s were annotated against IMGT so that V, D and J genes could be assigned. Only productive TCRbeta rearrangements were used in downstream analyses, excluding out-of-frame or stop-codon sequences. Clonality was computed as one minus Shannon entropy normalized by the log of the number of unique productive sequences. Clones differing between time points or between blood and tumor were identified by Fisher's exact test with Benjamini-Hochberg correction at adjusted p below 0.01. The source is immuneACCESS, and TCRdb retained only in-frame sequences with V and J called. Part of the clones is not carried over; for the studies checked, unresolved V genes explain less than half of this, and the remainder is unexplained. The DNA gave D and trimming, while V, J and clone size come from that table. The sample includes roughly 46,000 clones, with approximately 85% observed a single time. 1.9% of the sample rests with the top ten.

This specimen was PBMCs, taken around atezolizumab (anti-PD-L1) treatment. The sequence came from a man over 45 with urothelial cancer. The rearranged segments are TRBV6-1 and TRBJ1-1, with the D gene not clear enough to name. The DNA sequence reads TGTGCCAGCAGGCAGGCACGTAGTATGAACACTGAAGCTTTCTTT. Translated, this gives CASRQARSMNTEAFF.